Shown below are 15 T cell receptor beta chains from a single sample sequenced in a study of T-cell memory formation after mild COVID-19. TCRdb processed the 5' RACE reads anew with MiXCR; each CDR3 protein has one entry. The profile shows some 320,000 distinct CDR3 sequences, 15% to 20% of them singletons. Sequenced material: PBMCs or a T cell subset sorted from them (not recorded which). The origin of the receptors is a man aged 18 to 29 who had mild COVID-19 (a few samples of this study predate the infection). Cell type and time point are not known.

This clonotype was picked up a small number of times. The chain is built from TRBV5-1 and TRBJ2-1, with 9 bases lining up with TRBD2. This CDR3 region has 15 residues. CDR1 SGHRS and CDR2 YFSETQ come from the germline V gene. V dropped 2 bases and J dropped 5; count of bases not matched to a gene: 5. CDR3 in amino acids: CASSLMRGGNNEQFF. The CDR3 DNA follows: TGCGCCAGCAGCTTAATGCGGGGGGGGAACAATGAGCAGTTCTTC. The variable domain in full, completed from reference TRBV5-1 and TRBJ2-1, reads KAGVTQTPRYLIKTRGQQVTLSCSPISGHRSVSWYQQTPGQGLQFLFEYFSETQRNKGNFPGRFSGRQFSNSRSEMNVSTLELGDSALYLCASSLMRGGNNEQFFGPGTRLTVL.

This clonotype has just a few counts. V gene TRBV7-2 combines with J gene TRBJ2-5; D possibly matches TRBD1 or TRBD2 (5 bases each). The CDR3 covers 15 residues. CDR1 and CDR2 (germline): SGHTA, FQGNSA. Trimming cost V 9 bases and J 5 bases, with 22 bases left between them. The CDR3 DNA reads TGTGCCAGTTCCGATCCGGGACCTCCTTTGGAGACCCAGTACTTC. Translated: CASSDPGPPLETQYF.

This chain connects TRBV4-3 to TRBJ1-3; D is unresolved. Germline CDR1 is LGHNA and CDR2 is YSLEER. The V and J ends lost 0 bases and 4 bases respectively, with 22 bases between them. The CDR3 is 19 residues long. The CDR3 spells CASSQDLEVGASPGNTIYF. The CDR3 DNA sequence: TGCGCCAGCAGCCAAGATTTGGAGGTCGGAGCCAGTCCAGGAAACACCATATATTTT.

The chain uses TRBV11-3 and TRBJ2-1; 10 nucleotides agree with TRBD2. Germline values: CDR1 SGHNT, CDR2 YENEEA. V gave up 5 bases and J gave up 5 bases; unmatched junction bases: 18. The CDR3 contains 19 residues. CDR3: CASSPNLGASGGKNNEQFF. As DNA, the CDR3 is TGTGCCAGCAGCCCTAACCTGGGGGCTAGCGGGGGTAAAAACAATGAGCAGTTCTTC.

This rearrangement joins TRBV7-3 to TRBJ2-1, with a tentative D call TRBD2 (6 bases). The germline V and J ends were trimmed by 5 bases and 6 bases, with 11 bases remaining between them. CDR1 is SGHTA, CDR2 FQGTGA, per germline. The CDR3 extends over 13 amino acids. For the CDR3, the DNA is TGTGCCAGCAGCGGGACTCCCGGCAATGAGCAGTTCTTC. It translates to CASSGTPGNEQFF.

This clonotype came up many times. This chain connects TRBV7-6 to TRBJ2-5; 7 bases are a match to TRBD1. This CDR3 has 14 amino acids. Germline lookup yields CDR1 SGHVS and CDR2 FNYEAQ. The V and J ends lost 5 bases and 4 bases, in that order; junction bases with no gene match: 7. CDR3 loop: CASSRQGVGETQYF. The CDR3, as DNA: TGTGCCAGCAGCCGACAGGGTGTAGGAGAGACCCAGTACTTC.

The V and J genes are TRBV7-3 and TRBJ1-1, with 8 bases matching TRBD1. The length of the CDR3 is 15 residues. Germline trimming cut 5 bases from V and 7 bases from J; bases unmatched to any gene: 12. The V gene's germline CDR1 is SGHTA and CDR2 FQGTGA. DNA for the CDR3: TGTGCCAGCAGCCCTGGGACAGGCGGGGACAATGAAGCTTTCTTT. This sequence encodes CASSPGTGGDNEAFF. Full variable domain (outside the CDR3, taken from reference TRBV7-3 and TRBJ1-1): GAGVSQTPSNKVTEKGKYVELRCDPISGHTALYWYRQSLGQGPEFLIYFQGTGAADDSGLPNDRFFAVRPEGSVSTLKIQRTERGDSAVYLCASSPGTGGDNEAFFGQGTRLTVV.

This clonotype was counted at least ten times. The chain links TRBV5-1 to TRBJ2-3; the D is unclear. CDR1 is SGHRS and CDR2 is YFSETQ in the germline V gene. The CDR3 totals 14 residues. Trimming took off 0 bases at V and 2 bases at J, with 7 bases between the two ends. Here the CDR3 reads CASSLDTATDTQYF. The CDR3, as DNA: TGCGCCAGCAGCTTGGATACAGCCACAGATACGCAGTATTTT.

The rearrangement links TRBV18 to TRBJ2-7; D may be TRBD1 (5 bases). There are 14 residues in the CDR3. Trimming removed 5 bases at V and 3 bases at J, with 14 bases between. The germline gives CDR1 KGHSH, CDR2 LQKENI. This CDR3 reads CASSELRQSYEQYF. The CDR3 DNA sequence: TGTGCCAGCTCAGAGCTGAGACAGAGCTACGAGCAGTACTTC.

The chain joins TRBV4-2 to TRBJ1-5; no firm D call. CDR1 and CDR2 from the germline V gene are LGHNA and YNFKEQ. V was trimmed by 5 bases and J by 8 bases, leaving 7 bases between them. The CDR3 extends over 11 amino acids. The CDR3 DNA sequence: TGTGCCAGCAGCGGAAGGAAGCCCCAGCATTTT. Translation: CASSGRKPQHF.

DNA of the CDR3: TGTGCCAGCAGCTTAGTCCACTCCTACGAGCAGTACTTC. Translation: CASSLVHSYEQYF. The V call is TRBV11-2, the J call TRBJ2-7, with D unclear. The CDR3 consists of 13 residues. V lost 1 base, J lost 0 bases, and 4 bases lay in between. The germline V gene encodes CDR1 SGHAT and CDR2 FQNNGV.

The chain combines TRBV6-1 with TRBJ1-5; unclear D gene. The CDR3 sequence is 18 residues long. V shed 0 bases and J shed 6 bases, with 21 bases lying between them. Germline CDR1 and CDR2: MNHNS and SASEGT. The CDR3 DNA reads as TGTGCCAGCAGTGAAGCGCTGGGGAGGACTTTTGGCGGTCAGCCCCAGCATTTT. Translating gives CASSEALGRTFGGQPQHF.

CDR3 protein: CASSHYLGPSAGGYGYTF. The DNA of the CDR3 is TGTGCCAGTAGTCATTATCTCGGACCGTCGGCGGGAGGCTATGGCTACACCTTC. V usage is TRBV19 and J usage is TRBJ1-2; unclear D gene. Germline CDR1 and CDR2: LNHDA and SQIVND (reference sequence). This CDR3 region has 18 residues. Trimming removed 5 bases at V and 4 bases at J, with 26 bases between.

This clonotype has only a few counts. The gene calls are TRBV20-1 and TRBJ1-2, with a tentative D call TRBD1 (5 bases). CDR3 length: 12 residues. The V gene's germline CDR1 is DFQATT and CDR2 SNEGSKA (reference sequence). Trimming shortened V by 3 bases and J by 4 bases, and 9 bases separated the two germline ends. The CDR3, as DNA: TGCAGTGCTAGTATCACAGGCTATGGCTACACCTTC. Translated, it gives CSASITGYGYTF.

This clonotype appeared many times. The chain links TRBV5-1 to TRBJ2-1, with 7 bases lining up with TRBD2. Germline CDR1 SGHRS, CDR2 YFSETQ. The CDR3 consists of 15 residues. The V gene end was trimmed by 6 bases and the J gene end by 8 bases; junction bases not matched to a gene: 14. CDR3 coding DNA: TGCGCCAGCAAGCGGGGTTCCGTTTATGGGGATGAGCAGTTCTTC. It specifies CASKRGSVYGDEQFF. Drawing the rest from reference TRBV5-1 and TRBJ2-1, the complete variable domain is KAGVTQTPRYLIKTRGQQVTLSCSPISGHRSVSWYQQTPGQGLQFLFEYFSETQRNKGNFPGRFSGRQFSNSRSEMNVSTLELGDSALYLCASKRGSVYGDEQFFGPGTRLTVL.